These 6 T cell receptor beta chains share one sample of origin, sequenced in a study of identical twins. Each CDR3 protein is one row after TCRdb ran MiXCR on the 5' RACE reads. The repertoire holds a few hundred thousand distinct CDR3 sequences, with roughly an eighth as singletons. These sequences were also reported in another study, on yellow fever vaccine responses in identical twins.

Sequencing was performed on CD4+ T cells sorted from blood. These receptors all come from a woman aged 18-29 years in good health.

This clonotype was counted between two and nine times. CDR3 DNA: TGCGCCAGCAGCTTGGCTGGCGGGCCCCCCTACAATGAGCAGTTCTTC. It codes for CASSLAGGPPYNEQFF. The chain links TRBV5-1 to TRBJ2-1, with D possibly TRBD2 on 5 matching bases. Trimming removed 0 bases from V and 2 bases from J, with 12 bases in between. Germline lookup yields CDR1 SGHRS and CDR2 YFSETQ. The CDR3 sequence is 16 residues long. Filled out from reference TRBV5-1 and TRBJ2-1, the complete variable domain reads KAGVTQTPRYLIKTRGQQVTLSCSPISGHRSVSWYQQTPGQGLQFLFEYFSETQRNKGNFPGRFSGRQFSNSRSEMNVSTLELGDSALYLCASSLAGGPPYNEQFFGPGTRLTVL.

The chain carries TRBV29-1 and TRBJ2-5; D is unresolved. Trimming took off 2 bases at V and 2 bases at J, with 12 bases between the two ends. Per the germline V gene, CDR1 is SQVTM and CDR2 is ANQGSEA. The CDR3 contains 14 residues. CDR3 sequence reads: CSVERQVGQETQYF. DNA of the CDR3: TGCAGCGTTGAACGTCAGGTGGGACAAGAGACCCAGTACTTC.

The chain is built from TRBV20-1 and TRBJ2-2; D is perhaps TRBD1 (5 bases). The V and J ends lost 3 bases and 3 bases respectively, with 14 bases between them. The CDR3 is 15 residues long. Germline lookup yields CDR1 DFQATT and CDR2 SNEGSKA (reference sequence). The CDR3 protein is CSASVQGSYTGELFF. The DNA of the CDR3 is TGCAGTGCTAGCGTCCAGGGTTCATACACCGGGGAGCTGTTTTTT.

The genes are TRBV27 and TRBJ2-4; D assignment may be TRBD1 or TRBD2 (5 bases each). CDR3 length: 17 residues. Germline V gene lookup returns CDR1 MNHEY and CDR2 SMNVEV (reference sequence). V was clipped by 1 base and J by 0 bases, with 13 bases between them. CDR3 sequence reads: CASSLYSGTLAKNIQYF. CDR3 sequence (DNA): TGTGCCAGCAGTTTATATTCAGGGACCTTAGCCAAAAACATTCAGTACTTC.

The chain has TRBV12-3 or TRBV12-4 and TRBJ2-7; 14 nucleotides agree with TRBD2. CDR3 length equals 17 residues. V shed 5 bases and J 2 bases; nucleotides not matched to a gene: 8. CDR3 protein: CASSVTGLAGATYEQYF. The CDR3 DNA reads as TGTGCCAGCAGTGTCACGGGACTAGCGGGAGCCACCTACGAGCAGTACTTC.

In DNA form, the CDR3 reads TGTGCCAGCAGGTCAGGGGCCAAAAACATTCAGTACTTC. Translation: CASRSGAKNIQYF. The chain combines TRBV6-6 with TRBJ2-4, with a weak D call TRBD1 (5 bases). Germline V gives CDR1 MNHNY, CDR2 SVGAGI (reference sequence). Trimming took off 6 bases at V and 1 base at J, with 7 bases between the two ends. CDR3 length: 13 residues.